The rows below give T cell receptor beta chains drawn from one sample of a study of blood T cell repertoires in COVID-19. The repertoire was sequenced with immunoSEQ multiplex PCR; TCRdb's copy has only in-frame clones and lacks some. Counted here are a few hundred thousand clones, approximately 84% occurring once; the ten biggest clones make up about 3%. Input material: PBMCs or T cells enriched from blood (not recorded which). The receptors stem from a man between 45 and 60 years old who had recovered from COVID-19. CDR3s include the opening cysteine and the closing phenylalanine or tryptophan. Fields, in order: clone size, J gene, D gene, V gene, CDR3 protein. The D gene is left open where the match is weak. Clone size, where shown, is once, few, many, or a class for clones that have expanded.

.,TRBJ2-1,.,TRBV3-1/TRBV3-2,CASSSTSEQFF
.,TRBJ1-1,.,TRBV5-1,CASSLDGLGAEAFF
.,TRBJ1-5,.,TRBV19,CASSWEGSNQPQHF
.,TRBJ1-2,.,TRBV9,CASSVGGYYGYTF
.,TRBJ2-2,TRBD1,TRBV5-1,CASSLQGQGNTGELFF
once,TRBJ2-1,TRBD2,TRBV9,CASSATSGRRQVFF
once,TRBJ1-4,TRBD1,TRBV25-1,CASSQTGELFF
.,TRBJ2-2,TRBD2,TRBV2,CASESSGVQTGELFF
.,TRBJ1-1,.,TRBV11-3,CASSRENTEAFF
.,TRBJ2-5,.,TRBV7-7,CASGPSRGYQETQYF
.,TRBJ1-1,.,TRBV6-2/TRBV6-3,CASSYWALGTEAFF
.,TRBJ1-2,.,TRBV3-1/TRBV3-2,CASSLRIEANYGYTF
.,TRBJ2-1,TRBD2,TRBV7-2,CASSPWEGGQFF
.,TRBJ2-3,.,TRBV7-2,CASSPNPAVLADTQYF
.,TRBJ1-2,.,TRBV11-2,CASSLGQLRGYTF
.,TRBJ2-3,.,TRBV3-1/TRBV3-2,CASSQALRGTTLAQYF
.,TRBJ2-3,.,TRBV28,CASSFIGSRKDTQYF
.,TRBJ2-1,.,TRBV7-2,CASLGSLASYNEQFF
few,TRBJ2-7,.,TRBV6-5,CASSYDGAGAANEQYF
.,TRBJ2-7,.,TRBV10-3,CAISDGVGSSYEQYF
.,TRBJ2-7,.,TRBV28,CASSYGTVSREQYF
.,TRBJ2-7,.,TRBV5-1,CASSLATGQLHFYEQYF
.,TRBJ2-7,TRBD1,TRBV7-6,CASSLGLIGQAYEQYF
.,TRBJ2-7,.,TRBV6-5,CASNKRDSYEQYF
.,TRBJ1-2,TRBD1,TRBV2,CASSIGQGYGYTF
.,TRBJ2-1,TRBD2,TRBV19,CASTGGLTSGGYRSYNEQFF
.,TRBJ1-5,.,TRBV7-8,CASSLVGSGYQPQHF
.,TRBJ2-5,.,TRBV29-1,CSVAPGVLETQYF
.,TRBJ1-1,.,TRBV28,CASSLSNDGTEAFF
.,TRBJ2-5,TRBD2,TRBV29-1,CSVVPAGVTETQYF
.,TRBJ1-2,TRBD1,TRBV28,CASSAGGLTYGYTF
.,TRBJ2-1,.,TRBV18,CASWLTGGATYNEQFF
.,TRBJ1-1,TRBD1,TRBV28,CASIELGQPNTEAFF
.,TRBJ1-3,TRBD1,TRBV6-5,CASSPGTGGHTIYF
.,TRBJ2-7,.,TRBV2,CASSEASWQAVDEQYF
.,TRBJ1-5,.,TRBV21-1,CASTDEGQGGENQPQHF
.,TRBJ2-2,TRBD2,TRBV4-3,CASSHGLAATGELFF
.,TRBJ2-1,TRBD2,TRBV7-7,CASSPGLAGTNEQFF
.,TRBJ2-5,.,TRBV2,CASNEQGGRGTQYF
.,TRBJ1-1,.,TRBV28,CASSPQARTEAFF
once,TRBJ1-5,.,TRBV28,CASRRLPENQPQHF
once,TRBJ2-3,TRBD1,TRBV29-1,CSASLQGQGALYF
.,TRBJ2-1,.,TRBV11-3,CASSLGSVNEQFF
.,TRBJ2-2,TRBD1,TRBV29-1,CSVRAGTGTGELFF
.,TRBJ2-3,TRBD1,TRBV29-1,CSVRQGALPDTQYF
once,TRBJ1-2,.,TRBV5-4,CASSQTLGRRSGDYTF
few,TRBJ1-4,TRBD1,TRBV5-1,CASSTGTGVEKLFF